Shown below are 7 T cell receptor beta chains from a single sample sequenced in a study of OX40 agonist ivuxolimab in advanced cancers. The assay was immunoSEQ multiplex PCR, and TCRdb's table has in-frame clones only and misses some. The table lists more than 45,000 clones, about 80% of them singletons, with less than 4.5% in the top ten. The material was CD4+ or CD8+ T cells sorted from blood, obtained in a trial of the OX40 agonist ivuxolimab. The receptors originated from an adult with an advanced solid tumor such as melanoma, head and neck, liver or kidney cancer.

This sequence joins TRBV28 and TRBJ2-7; 13 bases line up with TRBD2. Germline V gene lookup returns CDR1 MDHEN and CDR2 SYDVKM. This CDR3 region has 17 residues. Trimming took 7 bases from V and 0 from J; bases not matched to a gene: 9. The CDR3 sequence is CASTKTSGGFSSYEQYF. The CDR3 DNA reads as TGTGCCAGCACTAAGACTAGCGGGGGGTTCAGCTCCTACGAGCAGTACTTC.

CDR3 in DNA: TGTGCCAGTATGGGGAGGGATGTTGAAAAACTGTTTTTT. Amino acid sequence: CASMGRDVEKLFF. This chain links TRBV19 with TRBJ1-4; D remains unclear. Trimming cost V 7 bases and J 7 bases, with 13 bases left between them. Germline CDR1 reads LNHDA; CDR2 reads SQIVND (reference sequence). The CDR3 has 13 amino acids.

This chain uses TRBV19 with TRBJ2-2, with D possibly being TRBD2 (5 bases). Germline CDR1 reads LNHDA; CDR2 reads SQIVND (reference sequence). The CDR3 is made up of 14 amino acids. Trimming pared 6 bases from V and 7 bases from J, leaving 15 bases between. DNA of the CDR3: TGTGCCAGTAGGGCGGGCTGGGAACACGGGGAGCTGTTTTTT. Encoded protein: CASRAGWEHGELFF. Full variable domain (rest looked up from reference TRBV19 and TRBJ2-2): DGGITQSPKYLFRKEGQNVTLSCEQNLNHDAMYWYRQDPGQGLRLIYYSQIVNDFQKGDIAEGYSVSREKKESFPLTVTSAQKNPTAFYLCASRAGWEHGELFFGEGSRLTVL.

This chain joins TRBV28 and TRBJ1-5; D is undetermined. Trimming removed 6 bases at V and 4 bases at J, with 19 bases between. The germline CDR1 and CDR2 sequences are MDHEN and SYDVKM. This CDR3 has 16 residues. The CDR3 nucleotides read TGTGCCAGCAGAATTAACCGACCCTATTCAAATCAGCCCCAGCATTTT. It encodes CASRINRPYSNQPQHF.

The genes are TRBV29-1 and TRBJ1-5; 9 bases agree with TRBD1. The junction had 7 bases not matched to a gene; V was cut back by 6 bases and J by 4 bases. Looked up from germline, CDR1 is SQVTM and CDR2 is ANQGSEA. CDR3 length equals 14 residues. CDR3 loop: CSVGGQGQNQPQHF. In DNA form, the CDR3 reads TGCAGCGTGGGGGGACAGGGCCAAAATCAGCCCCAGCATTTT.

The gene calls are TRBV6-8 and TRBJ2-7; maybe TRBD2 (6 bases). This CDR3 is built from 15 residues. Trimming pared 2 bases from V and 2 bases from J, leaving 13 bases between. Germline V gives CDR1 MNHGY, CDR2 SAAAGT. CDR3 protein: CASSYRGIGTYEQYF. The DNA of the CDR3 is TGTGCCAGCAGTTACCGGGGGATAGGGACCTACGAGCAGTACTTC.

This clone was counted a few times. The V call is TRBV28, the J call TRBJ1-1; the D is unclear. The CDR3 contains 12 residues. Germline assignment: CDR1 MDHEN and CDR2 SYDVKM. V was clipped by 2 bases and J by 4 bases, with 5 bases between them. CDR3 coding DNA: TGTGCCAGCAGTTTAGACCCCACTGAAGCTTTCTTT. Translation gives CASSLDPTEAFF.